These 17 T cell receptor beta chains share one sample of origin, sequenced in a study of T cell responses to AZD1222 COVID-19 vaccine. Method: immunoSEQ multiplex PCR; TCRdb's copy keeps in-frame clones and lacks some. This sample has roughly 160,000 clones, with around 90% found just once. The sample in question was peripheral blood, obtained 28 days after the second AZD1222 dose. These TCRs come from an adult who received the AZD1222 COVID-19 vaccine.

This chain links TRBV4-2 with TRBJ2-7, with D perhaps TRBD1 (6 bases). This CDR3 spans 15 amino acids. With 1 base removed from V and 6 bases from J, the gap between germline ends came to 16 bases. CDR1 is LGHNA and CDR2 is YNFKEQ in the germline V gene. CDR3 nucleotide sequence: TGTGCCAGCAGCCAAGGTTATCGATTAGGGGGCGAGCAGTACTTC. Amino acids: CASSQGYRLGGEQYF.

The chain carries TRBV4-1 and TRBJ1-2, with 9 bases identical to TRBD1. This CDR3 region has 16 residues. The germline V gene has CDR1 MGHRA and CDR2 YSYEKL. Germline trimming cut 3 bases from V and 6 bases from J; bases unmatched to any gene: 11. CDR3 region: CASSQLVSGTGNGYTF. In DNA, the CDR3 is TGCGCCAGCAGCCAGCTGGTTTCCGGGACAGGGAATGGCTACACCTTC.

The chain links TRBV4-1 to TRBJ1-5; D is unclear. This CDR3 is built from 13 residues. Trimming stripped 1 base from V and 7 bases from J, with 8 bases between. CDR1 is MGHRA and CDR2 is YSYEKL in the germline V gene. The CDR3 DNA reads as TGCGCCAGCAGCCAAGGGGAAGGCCAGCCCCAGCATTTT. This gives the protein CASSQGEGQPQHF.

The chain carries TRBV7-9 and TRBJ2-3; possible D gene TRBD2, 5 bases. Trimming left V 4 bases short and J 6 bases short, with 14 bases between. The germline CDR1 and CDR2 sequences are SEHNR and FQNEAQ (reference sequence). The CDR3 extends over 14 amino acids. The CDR3: CASSSEGSTDTQYF. CDR3 coding DNA: TGTGCCAGCAGCTCCGAGGGCTCTACGGATACGCAGTATTTT. The full variable domain, with the rest looked up from reference TRBV7-9 and TRBJ2-3, is DTGVSQNPRHKITKRGQNVTFRCDPISEHNRLYWYRQTLGQGPEFLTYFQNEAQLEKSRLLSDRFSAERPKGSFSTLEIQRTEQGDSAMYLCASSSEGSTDTQYFGPGTRLTVL.

This clone was seen a handful of times. The V call is TRBV7-2, the J call TRBJ1-1; the match to TRBD1 covers 7 bases. The CDR3 is 14 residues long. Germline lookup yields CDR1 SGHTA and CDR2 FQGNSA. V lost 8 bases and J lost 4; bases outside the gene matches: 10. The CDR3 DNA is TGTGCCAGCTTCAAGACAGGGAAGACCACTGAAGCTTTCTTT. This gives the protein CASFKTGKTTEAFF.

The table lists this clone with a count of one. The V call is TRBV7-8, the J call TRBJ1-3; D not resolved. Per germline, CDR1 SGHVS and CDR2 FQNEAQ. This CDR3 is 16 amino acids long. Trimming took 1 base from V and 0 from J, leaving 10 bases between them. This chain's CDR3 is CASSLVNPASGNTIYF. The DNA for the CDR3 is TGTGCCAGCAGCTTAGTCAATCCAGCCTCTGGAAACACCATATATTTT. The whole variable domain, remainder taken from reference TRBV7-8 and TRBJ1-3, is GAGVSQSPRYKVAKRGQDVALRCDPISGHVSLFWYQQALGQGPEFLTYFQNEAQLDKSGLPSDRFFAERPEGSVSTLKIQRTQQEDSAVYLCASSLVNPASGNTIYFGEGSWLTVV.

This rearrangement joins TRBV7-2 to TRBJ2-1; TRBD2 matches at 11 bases. The CDR3 loop spans 16 amino acids. Germline V lookup: CDR1 SGHTA, CDR2 FQGNSA. The ends lost 3 bases at V and 2 bases at J; junction bases unmatched: 3. CDR3 protein: CASSFSGGAPYNEQFF. CDR3 bases: TGTGCCAGCAGCTTTAGCGGGGGGGCCCCCTACAATGAGCAGTTCTTC.

V gene TRBV6-5 combines with J gene TRBJ2-7; D possibly uses TRBD1 or TRBD2 (5 bases each). Trimming left V 8 bases short and J 1 base short, with 15 bases between. From germline, CDR1 is MNHEY and CDR2 SVGAGI. CDR3 size: 14 residues. The CDR3 DNA sequence: TGTGCCAGCTCTCGGGACCCTTTTTCCTACGAGCAGTACTTC. It codes for CASSRDPFSYEQYF.

The chain employs TRBV4-2 and TRBJ1-2; 8 nucleotides agree with TRBD1. CDR3 length: 16 amino acids. Germline CDR1 LGHNA, CDR2 YNFKEQ. V shed 4 bases and J 0 bases; nucleotides not matched to a gene: 7. The CDR3 loop reads CASSRKTRGPNYGYTF. CDR3 bases: TGTGCCAGCAGCCGAAAGACCAGGGGGCCTAACTATGGCTACACCTTC.

The chain is built from TRBV6-5 and TRBJ2-3, with a weak D call TRBD1 (5 bases). This CDR3 has 14 residues. Per the germline V gene, CDR1 is MNHEY and CDR2 is SVGAGI. V gave up 4 bases and J gave up 2 bases, with 10 bases separating them. The CDR3 loop is CASSSRGYTDTQYF. The CDR3 DNA follows: TGTGCCAGCAGTTCTAGGGGCTACACAGATACGCAGTATTTT.

This clone was seen once. This may stem from a read error, because a much larger clone lies one nucleotide away. This sequence joins TRBV6-5 and TRBJ2-7; the D is unclear. The CDR3 consists of 11 residues. V was trimmed by 6 bases and J by 3 bases, leaving 6 bases between them. Germline lookup yields CDR1 MNHEY and CDR2 SVGAGI. The CDR3 loop reads CASSQNYEQYF. DNA of the CDR3: TGTGCCAGCAGCCAAAACTACGAGCAGTACTTC.

J is TRBJ2-7 and V is TRBV4-3, with D possibly matching TRBD1 (6 bases). Germline loops: CDR1 LGHNA, CDR2 YSLEER. The V end was cut by 1 base, the J end by 3 bases, with 10 bases between. This CDR3 spans 14 amino acids. CDR3 protein: CASSQVLQGYEQYF. In DNA, the CDR3 is TGCGCCAGCAGCCAAGTTCTACAGGGCTACGAGCAGTACTTC.

The chain combines TRBV29-1 with TRBJ1-1; TRBD1 matches at 10 bases. V lost 7 bases and J lost 0; bases outside the gene matches: 2. The CDR3 has 13 amino acids. Germline-derived CDR1 and CDR2 are SQVTM and ANQGSEA. As DNA, the CDR3 is TGCAGCGCTGACAGGGGGCTGAACACTGAAGCTTTCTTT. Translated, it gives CSADRGLNTEAFF.

The gene calls are TRBV6-5 and TRBJ1-1, with 7 nucleotides matching TRBD1. Germline CDR1 MNHEY, CDR2 SVGAGI. V trimming: 6 bases; J trimming: 7 bases; junction bases outside the gene matches: 2. The CDR3 spans 11 residues. CDR3 loop: CASRGTVEAFF. DNA of the CDR3: TGTGCCAGCAGGGGGACAGTTGAAGCTTTCTTT.

The chain combines TRBV5-4 with TRBJ2-1; D could derive from TRBD1 or TRBD2 (5 bases each). This CDR3 region has 15 residues. V shed 0 bases and J shed 7 bases, with 14 bases lying between them. Germline CDR1 SGHNT, CDR2 YYREEE (reference sequence). CDR3 sequence: CASSLEQGVGNEQFF. The CDR3 DNA sequence: TGTGCCAGCAGCTTGGAGCAGGGAGTTGGTAATGAGCAGTTCTTC.

This sequence joins TRBV19 and TRBJ1-5, with D uncertain. The CDR3 has 13 residues. Germline V gives CDR1 LNHDA, CDR2 SQIVND (reference sequence). Deletions cut 3 bases from V and 4 bases from J, with 7 bases between. CDR3 DNA: TGTGCCAGTAGTATGCGGATTAATCAGCCCCAGCATTTT. Amino acids: CASSMRINQPQHF.

This clone was seen just once. The chain joins TRBV29-1 to TRBJ2-7, with D possibly matching TRBD1 (5 bases). CDR1 is SQVTM and CDR2 is ANQGSEA in the germline V gene. V shed 4 bases and J shed 1 base, with 14 bases lying between them. This CDR3 spans 14 amino acids. CDR3 loop: CSVGMTARSYEQYF. As DNA, the CDR3 is TGCAGCGTTGGAATGACAGCCCGTTCCTACGAGCAGTACTTC.